This entry lists 23 T cell receptor beta chains sequenced from one sample in a study of long-term antiretroviral therapy in people with HIV. With survey level as its setting, the immunoSEQ assay was v3.0. Sequencing used immunoSEQ multiplex PCR; TCRdb keeps in-frame clones, though not all of them. The table records 20,000 to 25,000 clones, more than 75% of them present only once. This sample comprised unsorted PBMCs, obtained 1.8 years before starting antiretroviral therapy. The receptors derive from a woman aged 30 to 39 with HIV.

This clone came up once. V and J are TRBV18 and TRBJ2-2; D is unresolved. Looked up from germline, CDR1 is KGHSH and CDR2 is LQKENI. The CDR3 has 12 residues. Trimming pared 3 bases from V and 3 bases from J, leaving 2 bases between. The CDR3 DNA sequence: TGTGCCAGCTCACCTGACACCGGGGAGCTGTTTTTT. It encodes CASSPDTGELFF.

This clone was seen a few times. The rearrangement uses TRBV10-1 and TRBJ1-6; the match to TRBD1 covers 8 bases. Germline CDR1 reads WNHNN; CDR2 reads SYGVQD (reference sequence). Trimming cost V 0 bases and J 10 bases; bases outside gene matches: 2. There are 14 residues in the CDR3. CDR3 DNA sequence: TGCGCCAGCAGTGAGTCCAGGGGGCAATCACCCCTCCACTTT. As protein: CASSESRGQSPLHF.

V usage is TRBV9 and J usage is TRBJ1-5; D possibly corresponds to TRBD1 (6 bases). Germline V CDR1 and CDR2: SGDLS, YYNGEE. The CDR3 loop spans 18 amino acids. Trimming pared 2 bases from V and 2 bases from J, leaving 20 bases between. The CDR3 sequence is CASSVGLNTGAGNQPQHF. CDR3 DNA sequence: TGTGCCAGCAGCGTGGGCCTTAATACGGGGGCGGGCAATCAGCCCCAGCATTTT.

The chain carries TRBV6-1 and TRBJ2-7; 8 bases match TRBD2. CDR1 and CDR2 from the germline V gene are MNHNS and SASEGT. V gave up 4 bases and J gave up 0 bases; unmatched junction bases: 8. The CDR3 spans 16 residues. CDR3 sequence (DNA): TGTGCCAGCAGTGTTTTGAGCGGGGGAGCCTCCTACGAGCAGTACGTC. Amino acids: CASSVLSGGASYEQYV.

CDR3 region: CASSDSYSIPGNTIYF. The CDR3 DNA reads TGTGCCAGCAGTGACAGTTACTCAATACCTGGAAACACCATATATTTT. The rearrangement links TRBV2 to TRBJ1-3; D unresolved. The germline gives CDR1 SNHLY, CDR2 FYNNEI. Trimming removed 3 bases at V and 2 bases at J, with 14 bases between. CDR3 length: 16 amino acids.

This chain links TRBV23-1 with TRBJ1-6; D gene unclear. TRBV23-1 is assigned to the ORF class and has an uncertain function. Trimming removed 8 bases at V and 3 bases at J, with 35 bases between. The CDR3 extends over 22 amino acids. CDR3 loop: CASGSQRALRAAGRLYNSPLHF. In DNA, the CDR3 is TGCGCCAGCGGATCGCAGAGAGCTTTGAGGGCGGCGGGTCGACTCTATAATTCACCCCTCCACTTT.

The chain's CDR3 is CASSIVSGGDYGYTF. CDR3 nucleotide sequence: TGTGCCAGTAGTATAGTATCAGGGGGTGACTATGGCTACACCTTC. The rearrangement joins TRBV19 to TRBJ1-2, with 7 bases fitting TRBD1. The V gene's germline CDR1 is LNHDA and CDR2 SQIVND (reference sequence). The junction had 5 bases not matched to a gene; V was cut back by 1 base and J by 3 bases. CDR3 size: 15 residues. The full variable domain, completed using reference TRBV19 and TRBJ1-2, is DGGITQSPKYLFRKEGQNVTLSCEQNLNHDAMYWYRQDPGQGLRLIYYSQIVNDFQKGDIAEGYSVSREKKESFPLTVTSAQKNPTAFYLCASSIVSGGDYGYTFGSGTRLTVV.

The rearrangement uses TRBV29-1 and TRBJ1-5, with D perhaps matching TRBD1 (6 bases). With 4 bases removed from V and 7 bases from J, the gap between germline ends came to 20 bases. Germline assignment: CDR1 SQVTM and CDR2 ANQGSEA. This CDR3 comprises 15 residues. The CDR3: CSVAVGQGQGQPQHF. In nucleotides, the CDR3 is TGCAGCGTTGCTGTTGGGCAGGGGCAAGGCCAGCCCCAGCATTTT.

V and J are TRBV19 and TRBJ1-4; 7 nucleotides agree with TRBD1. Germline V gene sequence: CDR1 LNHDA, CDR2 SQIVND (reference sequence). The CDR3 length is 17 residues. V lost 3 bases, J lost 6 bases, and 13 bases stayed unmatched. The CDR3, as DNA: TGTGCCAGTAGTATTTTTGTAGTACAGGGGTTATATGAAAAACTGTTTTTT. Its protein product is CASSIFVVQGLYEKLFF.

This clone appeared a few times. V is TRBV7-9 and J is TRBJ2-2; 8 bases are a match to TRBD1. Germline V CDR1 and CDR2: SEHNR, FQNEAQ (reference sequence). The CDR3 length is 15 residues. The trim removed 5 bases at V and 6 bases at J, leaving 8 bases unmatched. The CDR3 spells CASSRTGQEAGELFF. DNA of the CDR3: TGTGCCAGCAGCCGGACGGGACAGGAGGCCGGGGAGCTGTTTTTT.

The chain couples TRBV10-1 to TRBJ1-2; possible D gene TRBD1, 6 bases. CDR3 length: 15 amino acids. Germline V gives CDR1 WNHNN, CDR2 SYGVQD (reference sequence). V lost 4 bases, J lost 6 bases, and 18 bases lay in between. CDR3 coding DNA: TGCGCCAGCAGTGGTCTGATCGGGGGCAGGAATGGCTACACCTTC. Amino acids: CASSGLIGGRNGYTF.

This sequence joins TRBV5-1 and TRBJ1-4; D unresolved. The CDR3 is 17 amino acids. V was pared by 0 bases and J by 0 bases, with 12 bases between. Per germline, CDR1 SGHRS and CDR2 YFSETQ. DNA of the CDR3: TGCGCCAGCAGCTTGGCCGGGAGTCCGGCAACTAATGAAAAACTGTTTTTT. Its protein is CASSLAGSPATNEKLFF.

This clone was observed a single time. The chain has TRBV6-1 and TRBJ1-5; D possibly corresponds to TRBD1 (5 bases). V was pared by 4 bases and J by 3 bases, with 10 bases between. The germline gives CDR1 MNHNS, CDR2 SASEGT. This CDR3 comprises 14 residues. The CDR3 loop reads CASSGGDDNQPQHF. CDR3 nucleotides: TGTGCCAGCAGTGGAGGGGATGACAATCAGCCCCAGCATTTT.

This clone was observed a single time. This chain uses TRBV6-1 with TRBJ2-1; 8 bases agree with TRBD1. CDR3 length: 14 residues. Germline lookup yields CDR1 MNHNS and CDR2 SASEGT. Trimming took 7 bases from V and 5 from J; bases not matched to a gene: 7. The CDR3 loop reads CASTRTGRNNEQFF. The CDR3 region has the DNA TGTGCCAGCACAAGGACAGGGCGAAACAATGAGCAGTTCTTC.

V is TRBV5-6 and J is TRBJ2-5, with D perhaps matching TRBD1 (6 bases). Per germline, CDR1 SGHDT and CDR2 YYEEEE. Trimming cost V 3 bases and J 5 bases, with 23 bases left between them. There are 17 residues in the CDR3. This chain's CDR3 is CASSSRVGSIQGETQYF. As DNA, the CDR3 is TGTGCCAGCAGCTCCCGGGTAGGATCCATCCAGGGGGAGACCCAGTACTTC.

CDR3 coding DNA: TGTGCCAGCAGCCAAGCGAAGGCGGTTGAAGCTTTCTTT. Its protein is CASSQAKAVEAFF. The chain links TRBV14 to TRBJ1-1; D unclear. Germline V CDR1 and CDR2: SGHDN, FVKESK. The CDR3 loop spans 13 amino acids. V shed 1 base and J shed 7 bases, with 10 bases lying between them. Complete variable domain (other parts from reference TRBV14 and TRBJ1-1): EAGVTQFPSHSVIEKGQTVTLRCDPISGHDNLYWYRRVMGKEIKFLLHFVKESKQDESGMPNNRFLAERTGGTYSTLKVQPAELEDSGVYFCASSQAKAVEAFFGQGTRLTVV.

This sequence joins TRBV7-3 and TRBJ2-3; D uncertain. This CDR3 region has 12 residues. Trimming removed 0 bases at V and 5 bases at J, with 3 bases between. In germline, CDR1 is SGHTA, CDR2 FQGTGA. CDR3 nucleotide sequence: TGTGCCAGCAGCTTAACAGGAGATACGCAGTATTTT. Translated, it gives CASSLTGDTQYF.

This clone showed up just once. The chain carries TRBV29-1 and TRBJ1-2; 8 positions agree with TRBD1. Germline CDR1 and CDR2: SQVTM and ANQGSEA. This CDR3 is built from 14 residues. Germline trimming cut 4 bases from V and 4 bases from J; bases unmatched to any gene: 8. CDR3 residues: CSVVQTGETYGYTF. DNA for the CDR3: TGCAGCGTTGTGCAGACAGGGGAAACCTATGGCTACACCTTC.

This clone has only one observation. The chain links TRBV7-3 to TRBJ2-5, with D perhaps being TRBD1 or TRBD2 (5 bases each). The germline V gene encodes CDR1 SGHTA and CDR2 FQGTGA. V was trimmed by 8 bases and J by 3 bases, leaving 19 bases between them. The CDR3 sequence is 15 residues long. The CDR3 DNA sequence: TGTGCCAGCGGGTGGGGCGGACTTCAGGAAGAGACCCAGTACTTC. It is translated as CASGWGGLQEETQYF.

This sequence joins TRBV10-3 and TRBJ2-3, with 9 bases aligning to TRBD2. The CDR3 is 18 residues long. CDR1 ENHRY and CDR2 SYGVKD come from the germline V gene. Unmatched junction bases numbered 14, after V lost 3 bases and J lost 4 bases. The CDR3 DNA reads as TGTGCCATCAGTGACCTGAGGGGGACTAGCACAGGGCCAGATACGCAGTATTTT. Translating gives CAISDLRGTSTGPDTQYF.

The chain combines TRBV10-3 with TRBJ2-7; unclear D gene. The V and J ends lost 0 bases and 3 bases respectively, with 9 bases between them. Germline V gene lookup returns CDR1 ENHRY and CDR2 SYGVKD. The CDR3 is made up of 14 amino acids. The CDR3: CAISESTDIYEQYV. The CDR3 DNA reads as TGTGCCATCAGTGAGTCCACTGACATCTACGAGCAGTACGTC.

This chain joins TRBV6-1 and TRBJ2-7; D is ambiguous. Germline CDR1 reads MNHNS; CDR2 reads SASEGT. The CDR3 totals 15 residues. Deletions cut 3 bases from V and 5 bases from J, with 17 bases between. The CDR3 loop reads CASSDRPLSSDEQYV. The CDR3 DNA sequence: TGTGCCAGCAGTGATAGGCCTCTGAGCTCGGACGAGCAGTACGTC.

This clone has only one observation. The rearrangement links TRBV6-1 to TRBJ1-5, with D unclear. The CDR3 extends over 14 amino acids. CDR1 and CDR2 from the germline V gene are MNHNS and SASEGT. V lost 7 bases and J lost 0, with 10 bases in between. For the CDR3, the DNA is TGTGCCAGCAATACACCTTTTAGCAATCAGCCCCAGCATTTT. Its translation: CASNTPFSNQPQHF.